Below, 5 T cell receptor beta chains from the same sample are listed, as sequenced in a study of T-cell reconstitution after alpha-beta-depleted transplantation in children. During its preparation, the TCRbeta library received unique molecular identifiers. TCRdb ran MiXCR on the PCR reads and lists one entry per CDR3 protein. Of 300,000 or so distinct CDR3 sequences in the sample, 9.9% were seen once. The sequenced sample was PBMCs from the stem cell graft donor, obtained from the stem cell graft. The receptors originated from a human donor who donated a stem cell graft to a child with SCID.

There are many counts of this clonotype. The chain joins TRBV20-1 to TRBJ1-6; D not resolved. The V end was cut by 0 bases, the J end by 10 bases, with 4 bases between. Germline CDR1 and CDR2: DFQATT and SNEGSKA (reference sequence). The CDR3 runs 11 residues. The CDR3: CSARDQSPLHF. The CDR3, as DNA: TGCAGTGCTAGAGATCAATCACCCCTCCACTTT.

This clonotype was counted many times. The chain has TRBV7-3 and TRBJ2-5, with D possibly being TRBD1 (6 bases). V lost 5 bases, J lost 1 base, and 14 bases lay in between. The CDR3 sequence is 15 residues long. CDR1 SGHTA and CDR2 FQGTGA come from the germline V gene. The CDR3 DNA reads TGTGCCAGCAGCGCTAATACAGGGATCCAAGAGACCCAGTACTTC. As protein: CASSANTGIQETQYF.

This chain links TRBV7-2 with TRBJ2-7; no firm D call. The CDR3 sequence is 13 residues long. Germline V lookup: CDR1 SGHTA, CDR2 FQGNSA. Trimming removed 5 bases from V and 0 bases from J, with 8 bases in between. CDR3 sequence reads: CASSRLGSYEQYF. The DNA for the CDR3 is TGTGCCAGCAGCCGCCTTGGCTCCTACGAGCAGTACTTC.

The chain joins TRBV6-6 to TRBJ1-1; D gene uncertain. The germline CDR1 and CDR2 sequences are MNHNY and SVGAGI (reference sequence). Deletions cut 8 bases from V and 7 bases from J, with 11 bases between. This CDR3 comprises 11 residues. The CDR3 nucleotides read TGTGCCAGCGCCGAATGGGGTGAAGCTTTCTTT. This codes for CASAEWGEAFF.

This clonotype was recorded many times. This chain connects TRBV10-3 to TRBJ2-2, with 8 bases aligning to TRBD1. The V gene end was trimmed by 6 bases and the J gene end by 6 bases; junction bases not matched to a gene: 9. Germline V gene sequence: CDR1 ENHRY, CDR2 SYGVKD. The CDR3 is 15 amino acids. CDR3 bases: TGTGCCATCAGGCCCCGGGACAGGATAGCCGGGGAGCTGTTTTTT. It is translated as CAIRPRDRIAGELFF.